These 15 T cell receptor beta chains were all obtained from the same sample, sequenced in a study of T cell clusters in autoimmune cytopenias. One tube held mixed TRB-A and TRB-B primer pools for touch-down PCR. Each CDR3 protein gets one entry in TCRdb, which reprocessed the multiplex PCR reads and gives no DNA. This repertoire includes more than 7,000 distinct CDR3 sequences. TRB was amplified from about 250 ng of peripheral blood genomic DNA per sample. Sequenced material: peripheral blood. These receptors were taken from a human donor with an autoimmune cytopenia or autoimmune hepatitis (not recorded which).

The V call is TRBV28, the J call TRBJ2-7; TCRdb selects TRBD2, and the lack of DNA leaves this call unchecked. Germline V gene sequence: CDR1 MDHEN, CDR2 SYDVKM. The CDR3 contains 17 residues. This CDR3 is CASSKFPKRERAYEQYF.

The chain recombines TRBV27 with TRBJ1-1; TCRdb's D gene call, TRBD1, goes unchecked for lack of DNA. Looked up from germline, CDR1 is MNHEY and CDR2 is SMNVEV (reference sequence). The CDR3 runs 12 residues. CDR3 region: CASSYQGAEAFF.

This rearrangement joins TRBV7-3 to TRBJ2-2; with no DNA, the TCRdb D assignment of TRBD1 cannot be verified. CDR1 and CDR2 from the germline V gene are SGHTA and FQGTGA. The CDR3 loop spans 15 amino acids. This CDR3 is CASSSGRDGTGELFF.

The chain uses TRBV12-3 or TRBV12-4 and TRBJ1-4; TCRdb calls TRBD1, which cannot be checked without DNA. The CDR3 loop spans 15 amino acids. CDR3 region: CASSNRDGTNEKLFF.

V gene TRBV6-1 combines with J gene TRBJ2-1. CDR3 length equals 18 residues. Per germline, CDR1 MNHNS and CDR2 SASEGT. CDR3 loop: CASSGPRRGAPTIPEQFF.

J is TRBJ1-1 and V is TRBV18. Germline lookup yields CDR1 KGHSH and CDR2 LQKENI. The CDR3 sequence is 14 residues long. The CDR3 sequence is CASSPQGRDREAFF.

This clonotype registers medium-sized (0.01 to 0.1%) by frequency. The chain couples TRBV19 to TRBJ2-1. The CDR3 has 17 residues. Germline CDR1 reads LNHDA; CDR2 reads SQIVND (reference sequence). The CDR3 protein is CASSNLQNRGSYNEQFF. Supplemented by reference TRBV19 and TRBJ2-1, the full variable domain reads DGGITQSPKYLFRKEGQNVTLSCEQNLNHDAMYWYRQDPGQGLRLIYYSQIVNDFQKGDIAEGYSVSREKKESFPLTVTSAQKNPTAFYLCASSNLQNRGSYNEQFFGPGTRLTVL.

The CDR3 loop is CASSPALGGNYVYTF. This rearrangement joins TRBV18 to TRBJ1-2. CDR3 length: 15 residues. Germline lookup yields CDR1 KGHSH and CDR2 LQKENI.

This clonotype is identified as medium-sized from frequency. The J gene is TRBJ1-2, the V gene TRBV6-5. In germline, CDR1 is MNHEY, CDR2 SVGAGI. The CDR3 sequence is 15 residues long. CDR3 amino acids: CASSLLGRGRDGYTF.

Measured by frequency, this clonotype is medium-sized (0.01 to 0.1%). The chain uses TRBV6-5 and TRBJ2-7. Germline CDR1 reads MNHEY; CDR2 reads SVGAGI. The CDR3 length is 12 residues. CDR3 residues: CASSPPTYEQYF.

This clonotype is called medium-sized based on its frequency. The chain employs TRBV5-6 and TRBJ2-3; as DNA is missing, the TRBD1 call by TCRdb cannot be tested. This CDR3 has 16 amino acids. Germline CDR1 and CDR2: SGHDT and YYEEEE. CDR3 protein: CASSLERQGATDTQYF. The complete variable domain, with remaining parts taken from reference TRBV5-6 and TRBJ2-3, reads DAGVTQSPTHLIKTRGQQVTLRCSPKSGHDTVSWYQQALGQGPQFIFQYYEEEERQRGNFPDRFSGHQFPNYSSELNVNALLLGDSALYLCASSLERQGATDTQYFGPGTRLTVL.

This chain links TRBV27 with TRBJ1-4; TCRdb outputs TRBD1, but without DNA this stays unchecked. Per the germline V gene, CDR1 is MNHEY and CDR2 is SMNVEV (reference sequence). This CDR3 has 15 residues. CDR3: CASSSLRDRNEKLFF.

This chain uses TRBV6-5 with TRBJ1-3; the D call from TCRdb, TRBD1, cannot be confirmed without DNA. Looked up from germline, CDR1 is MNHEY and CDR2 is SVGAGI. The CDR3 is made up of 15 amino acids. CDR3 protein: CASSSQGAAGNTIYF.

By frequency, this clonotype registers medium-sized (0.01 to 0.1%). The chain links TRBV12-3 or TRBV12-4 to TRBJ2-5; lacking DNA, the TRBD1 call made by TCRdb goes unchecked. The CDR3 contains 15 residues. Here the CDR3 reads CASSLAGQGQETQYF.

This clonotype shows up as medium-sized (0.01 to 0.1%) by frequency. The chain uses TRBV19 and TRBJ2-1; TCRdb calls TRBD1, which cannot be checked without DNA. Per the germline V gene, CDR1 is LNHDA and CDR2 is SQIVND (reference sequence). This CDR3 spans 17 amino acids. The CDR3 protein is CASSIGGGLSSYNEQFF.